The rows below give T cell receptor beta chains drawn from one sample of a study of shared clonotypes between healthy human individuals. Sequencing was performed with immunoSEQ multiplex PCR; in TCRdb, only in-frame clones are kept and a portion is missing. This table has some 1.5 million clones, roughly 97% appearing once. The source material was naive CD4+ T cells sorted from blood. The receptors here all came from a man aged 30 to 39 in good health. Both conserved end residues are part of each CDR3.

CDR3,V,J
CASSLKSGGSLLYGYTF,TRBV27,TRBJ1-2
CSVATFPGSSEQYF,TRBV29-1,TRBJ2-7
CASSYGSPRANVLTF,TRBV6-5,TRBJ2-6
CASSLGIHGVSYEQYF,TRBV7-8,TRBJ2-7
CASSLGPTGDTQYF,TRBV5-1,TRBJ2-3
CSVDPSGGETQYF,TRBV29-1,TRBJ2-5
CASSQATRSVVFF,TRBV5-1,TRBJ2-2
CASRGQAVNTEAFF,TRBV2,TRBJ1-1
CASNSWAVGNTEAFF,TRBV19,TRBJ1-1
CASSTSGKSTDTQYF,TRBV6-5,TRBJ2-3
CASSFFGKWANEQFF,TRBV7-9,TRBJ2-1
CASSEWTSNEQFF,TRBV10-1,TRBJ2-1
CSVGIYEQYF,TRBV20-1,TRBJ2-7
CASRRQGSDTQYF,TRBV5-1,TRBJ2-3
CASSFGAGTEDSYEQYF,TRBV11-1,TRBJ2-7
CASRDRGIENYGYTF,TRBV6-5,TRBJ1-2
CASRTKGPGTGIRNEQFF,TRBV28,TRBJ2-1
CASSLRGQETQYF,TRBV27,TRBJ2-5
CASSSRTVGEAFF,TRBV6-5,TRBJ1-1
CASSLDGTRTYNEQFF,TRBV5-1,TRBJ2-1
CASSLLVAPLSRDEQYF,TRBV27,TRBJ2-7
CASSLGQGAEQFF,TRBV2,TRBJ2-1
CASSYGTPRATDTQYF,TRBV6-6,TRBJ2-3
CASSRTGPDTQYF,TRBV6-6,TRBJ2-3
CASSLRGTDTQYF,TRBV4-1,TRBJ2-3
CASSLQSSGRAGNEQFF,TRBV5-5,TRBJ2-1
CASSLRQGRGF,TRBV9,TRBJ1-4
CASSQVPNSYEQYF,TRBV2,TRBJ2-7
CASPGEGGTEAFF,TRBV28,TRBJ1-1
CASSNTYEQYF,TRBV27,TRBJ2-7
CASSYTTGYNEQLF,TRBV5-1,TRBJ2-1
CASSVDSGAFQGEQFF,TRBV9,TRBJ2-1
CASRPSGANTGELFF,TRBV7-9,TRBJ2-2
CASSGGLGEKLFF,TRBV6-1,TRBJ1-4
CASSSKQVSGIQPQHF,TRBV5-5,TRBJ1-5
CASSVAGLSNEQFF,TRBV10-1,TRBJ2-1
CASKAGGPYTGELFF,TRBV28,TRBJ2-2
CASSSRVQGAADTQYF,TRBV9,TRBJ2-3
CASSYGDSNTGELFF,TRBV6-5,TRBJ2-2